This entry concerns a single T cell receptor (beta chain). No antigen is known for it. This record comes from a study of T-cell memory formation after mild COVID-19. Study-level information: Among the donors, TCR clusters were largely specific to each donor. General study findings and limits: The study detected some responding clones in pre-infection memory, suggesting cross-reactive memory joined. Confirmation was lacking for SARS-CoV-2 specificity of second-wave clones that peaked on day 37.

Germline loops: CDR1 MNHEY, CDR2 SVGAGI. The CDR3 has 11 residues. V was pared by 4 bases and J by 8 bases, with 8 bases between. Using constant-segment primers, 5'RACE produced TCR alpha and TCR beta cDNA libraries carrying sample barcodes and UMIs. One entry per CDR3 protein, called by TCRdb with MiXCR from the 5' RACE reads. Of 400,000 or so distinct CDR3 sequences in the sample, around 21% were seen once. The source of this sequence is an adult woman who had mild COVID-19 (a few samples of this study predate the infection). Cell type and time point are not known. The sample comprised PBMCs or a T cell subset sorted from them (not recorded which). This chain links TRBV6-5 with TRBJ1-1, with D hard to call. The CDR3 spells CASSFGVEAFF. The CDR3 DNA reads TGTGCCAGCAGTTTTGGGGTGGAAGCTTTCTTT.